This T cell receptor (beta chain) is drawn from a study of spatial heterogeneity in lung cancer (dated by TCRdb to between 2018 and 2021). Some background on the complete study: Beta-chain transcripts were consistently detected in greater numbers than alpha-chain transcripts, which likely reflected higher beta-chain transcript abundance. In non-small cell lung cancer, the study quantitatively compared TCR alpha and beta repertoires across several tumor regions, matched nontumor lung, and blood. In the raw uncorrected reads, each unique combination of TCR and UMI appeared more than ten times on average. In tumor regions, TCR transcript counts showed a strong correlation with a T cell transcriptional module score from matched bulk RNA-seq. Nonsynonymous mutation counts, determined by whole-exome sequencing of tumor tissue, were related to TCR repertoire features. Both alpha and beta chains were TCR-sequenced in samples taken at surgery, namely 220 tumor regions, 61 to 65 matched nontumor lung samples and approximately 51 PBMC samples.

What the time point label conveys for this sample: sample taken at primary tumor resection. The donors were more than 60 patients from the lung TRACERx cohort who had early-stage, untreated non-small cell lung cancer. Without any cell sorting, TCR sequencing was performed on whole RNA extracted either from tumor and nontumor lung tissue or from cryopreserved PBMC samples. A patient was chosen for TCR sequencing only when enough RNA was available from at least two tumor regions. A lung pathologist reviewed the tumor and adjacent nontumor lung specimens before the specimens were selected. This clonotype was observed many times. What this receptor recognizes is not known. No base-level quality is on record; no much larger clone is a single base apart. Study-level results and caveats: Additional single-cell paired TCR alpha and beta sequencing was considered necessary to confirm, at a functional level, the hypothesis that regional TCRs recognize regional mutations. The number of expanded intratumoral alpha and beta TCRs correlated with the tumor nonsynonymous mutation count. Counts of ubiquitous and regional expanded TCRs were found to correlate with counts of ubiquitous and regional nonsynonymous mutations, respectively. TCR-seq was estimated to cover only around 7.2% of tumor T cells for alpha chains and approximately 12% for beta chains.

Library preparation was by 5' RACE. These reads were obtained on a NextSeq 500. The TCR library protocol attached a unique molecular identifier to each TCR cDNA molecule to allow correction of PCR and sequencing errors. The original methods were these. Decombinator tools were used for TCR identification, UMI-based error correction and CDR3 extraction. TCRs above a frequency of 2 per 1,000, corresponding to the top 1% of the tumor frequency distribution, were defined as expanded. Expanded tumor TCRs were classed as regional if statistically deemed absent (corrected P<0.05) from at least one tumor region, otherwise ubiquitous. Each repertoire was subsampled 100 times to 5,000 TCRs, after which Renyi diversity was computed with the R vegan package. To build CDR3 similarity networks, amino acid triplet string-kernel similarity was used, and CDR3s were connected when their pairwise similarity was above 0.82. TCRdb applied fastp at Q25 and MiXCR to the public reads, then kept only in-frame beta chains. Every distinct CDR3 protein forms one entry, paired with its most common genes and DNA. TCRdb, rather than the study authors, made the V and J calls. Here the sample has around 100,000 distinct CDR3 sequences; around 4.3% occur a single time. The top ten constitute 21% of the sample.

The CDR3 measures 15 amino acids from cysteine to phenylalanine. Only CDR3 DNA remains: 45 bases, in frame from the first base. Trimming costs V 3 bases and J 4 bases, and their ends lie 14 bases apart. CDR1 and CDR2 were assigned from the germline V gene (reference sequence) as MNHEY and SMNVEV. The rearrangement joined TRBV27 to TRBJ2-3; TRBD1 is a weak D gene call, 7 bases matching. The sequence was obtained from a male donor with early-stage non-small cell lung cancer. The sequences come from lung tumor tissue, collected at surgery. The CDR3 here reads CASSLWQGGPDTQYF. The nucleotides read TGTGCCAGCAGTTTGTGGCAGGGGGGTCCAGATACGCAGTATTTT.